This T cell receptor beta chain originates from a study of cytomegalovirus exposure and HLA in healthy donors. The PCR made use of 60 Vbeta and 13 Jbeta primers. Clones were read by immunoSEQ multiplex PCR, and TCRdb kept only the in-frame ones, dropping some. Here the sample spans a few hundred thousand clones, around 80% being singletons. Regarding the study as a whole: TCR beta V- and J-gene trimming, according to a later analysis, was linked to a missense DCLRE1C variant.

On this clone itself: Its antigen is not known. At the DNA level, this CDR3 is encoded by other sequences in the same sample as well.

The CDR3 totals 14 residues. V shed 5 bases, J shed 4 bases, and the junction held 6 bases outside the gene matches. In germline, CDR1 is MNHEY, CDR2 SMNVEV (reference sequence). Sequencing used PBMCs. The sequence came from a girl aged 2 to 9 in good health and CMV-seronegative. The rearrangement links TRBV27 to TRBJ2-7; 9 positions match TRBD1. CDR3 sequence: CASSLTGGGYEQYF. In nucleotides, the CDR3 is TGTGCCAGCAGTCTCACAGGGGGCGGGTACGAGCAGTACTTC.